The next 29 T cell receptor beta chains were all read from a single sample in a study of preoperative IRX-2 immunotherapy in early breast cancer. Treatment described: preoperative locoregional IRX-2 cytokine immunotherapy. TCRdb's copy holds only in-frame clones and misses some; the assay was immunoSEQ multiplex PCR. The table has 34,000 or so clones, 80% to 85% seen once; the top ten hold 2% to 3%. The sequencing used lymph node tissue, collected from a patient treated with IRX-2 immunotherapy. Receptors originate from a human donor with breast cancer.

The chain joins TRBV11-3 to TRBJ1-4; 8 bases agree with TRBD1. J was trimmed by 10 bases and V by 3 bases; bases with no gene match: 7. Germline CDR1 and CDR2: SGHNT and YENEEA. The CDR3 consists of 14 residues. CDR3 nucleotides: TGTGCCAGCAGCTTGCAGGACAGGGACGGAAAACTGTTTTTT. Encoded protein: CASSLQDRDGKLFF. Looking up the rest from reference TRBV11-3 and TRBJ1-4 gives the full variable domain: EAGVVQSPRYKIIEKKQPVAFWCNPISGHNTLYWYLQNLGQGPELLIRYENEEAVDDSQLPKDRFSAERLKGVDSTLKIQPAELGDSAVYLCASSLQDRDGKLFFGSGTQLSVL.

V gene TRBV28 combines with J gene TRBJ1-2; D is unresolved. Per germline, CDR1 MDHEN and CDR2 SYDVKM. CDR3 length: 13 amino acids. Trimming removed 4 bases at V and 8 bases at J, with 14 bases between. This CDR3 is CASSWPGNRGYTF. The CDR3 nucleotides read TGTGCCAGCAGTTGGCCCGGGAATCGCGGCTACACCTTC.

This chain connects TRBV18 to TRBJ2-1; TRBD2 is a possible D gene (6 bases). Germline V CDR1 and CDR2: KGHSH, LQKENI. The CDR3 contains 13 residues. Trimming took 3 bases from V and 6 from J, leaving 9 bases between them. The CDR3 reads CASSPIGGNEQFF. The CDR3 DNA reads TGTGCCAGCTCACCCATCGGGGGCAATGAGCAGTTCTTC.

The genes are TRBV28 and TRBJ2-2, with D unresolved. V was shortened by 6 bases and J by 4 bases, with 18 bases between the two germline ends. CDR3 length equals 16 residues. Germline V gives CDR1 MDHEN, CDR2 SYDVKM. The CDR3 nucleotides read TGTGCCAGCAGCTCGCCATCGGGTCTTGTCACCGGGGAGCTGTTTTTT. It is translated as CASSSPSGLVTGELFF.

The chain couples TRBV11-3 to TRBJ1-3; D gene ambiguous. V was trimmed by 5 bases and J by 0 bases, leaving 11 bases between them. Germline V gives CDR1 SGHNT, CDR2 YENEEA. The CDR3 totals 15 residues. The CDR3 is CASSTRLSSGNTIYF. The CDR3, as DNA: TGTGCCAGCAGCACCAGACTCAGCTCTGGAAACACCATATATTTT.

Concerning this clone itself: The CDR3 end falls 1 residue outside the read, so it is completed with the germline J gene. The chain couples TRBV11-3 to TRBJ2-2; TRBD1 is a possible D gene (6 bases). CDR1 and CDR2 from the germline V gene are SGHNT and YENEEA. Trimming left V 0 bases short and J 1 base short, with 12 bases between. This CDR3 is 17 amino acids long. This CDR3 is CASSLEQGIMNTGELFF. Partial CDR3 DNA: TGTGCCAGCAGCTTAGAACAGGGAATCATGAACACCGGGGAGCTGTTT.

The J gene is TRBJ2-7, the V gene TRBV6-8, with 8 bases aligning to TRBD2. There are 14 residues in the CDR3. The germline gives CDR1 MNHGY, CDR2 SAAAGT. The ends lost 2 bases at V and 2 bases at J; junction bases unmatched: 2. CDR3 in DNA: TGTGCCAGCAGTTACCGGGAGGGGACCTACGAGCAGTACTTC. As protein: CASSYREGTYEQYF.

The CDR3 loop is CASSFVGETQYF. The CDR3 bases are TGTGCCAGCAGTTTCGTCGGGGAGACCCAGTACTTC. The chain has TRBV22-1 and TRBJ2-5; the D segment call TRBD2 is taken from the table without a DNA check. TRBV22-1 is tagged as a pseudogene. The CDR3 runs to 12 residues.

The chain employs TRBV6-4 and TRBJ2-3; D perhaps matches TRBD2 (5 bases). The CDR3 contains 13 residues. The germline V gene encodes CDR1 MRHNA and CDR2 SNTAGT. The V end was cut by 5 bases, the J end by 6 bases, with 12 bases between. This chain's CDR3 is CASSLRVWDTQYF. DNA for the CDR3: TGTGCCAGCAGTTTGCGGGTTTGGGATACGCAGTATTTT.

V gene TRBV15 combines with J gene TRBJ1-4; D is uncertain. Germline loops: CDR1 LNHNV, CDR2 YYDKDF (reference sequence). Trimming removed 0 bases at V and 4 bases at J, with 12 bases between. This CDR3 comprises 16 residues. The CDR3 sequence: CATSRDPAAYNEKLFF. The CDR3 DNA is TGTGCCACCAGCAGAGATCCAGCAGCTTATAATGAAAAACTGTTTTTT. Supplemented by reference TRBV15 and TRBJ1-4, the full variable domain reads DAMVIQNPRYQVTQFGKPVTLSCSQTLNHNVMYWYQQKSSQAPKLLFHYYDKDFNNEADTPDNFQSRRPNTSFCFLDIRSPGLGDTAMYLCATSRDPAAYNEKLFFGSGTQLSVL.

The CDR3: CASSLGSGGGYNEQFF. The DNA of the CDR3 is TGTGCCAGCAGCTTAGGTTCCGGGGGCGGGTACAATGAGCAGTTCTTC. The genes are TRBV11-3 and TRBJ2-1; the D gene could be TRBD1 or TRBD2 (6 bases each). The germline CDR1 and CDR2 sequences are SGHNT and YENEEA. The CDR3 is 16 amino acids. V was trimmed by 1 base and J by 4 bases, leaving 14 bases between them.

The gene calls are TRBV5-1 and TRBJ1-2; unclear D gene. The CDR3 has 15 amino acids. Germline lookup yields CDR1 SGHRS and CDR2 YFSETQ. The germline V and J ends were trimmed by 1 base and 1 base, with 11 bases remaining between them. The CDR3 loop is CASSLRTARNYGYTF. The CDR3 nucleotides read TGCGCCAGCAGCTTGAGAACCGCCCGTAACTATGGCTACACCTTC. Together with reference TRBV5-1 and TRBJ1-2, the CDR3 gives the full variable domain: KAGVTQTPRYLIKTRGQQVTLSCSPISGHRSVSWYQQTPGQGLQFLFEYFSETQRNKGNFPGRFSGRQFSNSRSEMNVSTLELGDSALYLCASSLRTARNYGYTFGSGTRLTVV.

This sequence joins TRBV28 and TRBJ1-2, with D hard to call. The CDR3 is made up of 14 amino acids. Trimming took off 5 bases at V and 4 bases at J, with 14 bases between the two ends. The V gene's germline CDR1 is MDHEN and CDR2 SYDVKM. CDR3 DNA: TGTGCCAGCAGTCCCAACCTACAAAGCTATGGCTACACCTTC. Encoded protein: CASSPNLQSYGYTF.

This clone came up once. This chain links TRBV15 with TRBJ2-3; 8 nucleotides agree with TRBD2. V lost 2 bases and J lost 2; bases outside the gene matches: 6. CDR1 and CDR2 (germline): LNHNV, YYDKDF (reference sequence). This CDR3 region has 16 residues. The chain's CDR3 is CATSRLLAEHTDTQYF. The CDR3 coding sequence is TGTGCCACCAGCAGACTACTAGCGGAACACACAGATACGCAGTATTTT.

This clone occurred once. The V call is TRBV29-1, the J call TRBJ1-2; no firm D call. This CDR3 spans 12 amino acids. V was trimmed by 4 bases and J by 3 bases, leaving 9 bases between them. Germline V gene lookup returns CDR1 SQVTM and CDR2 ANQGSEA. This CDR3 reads CSVVAGHYGYTF. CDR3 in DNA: TGCAGCGTTGTGGCGGGTCACTATGGCTACACCTTC.

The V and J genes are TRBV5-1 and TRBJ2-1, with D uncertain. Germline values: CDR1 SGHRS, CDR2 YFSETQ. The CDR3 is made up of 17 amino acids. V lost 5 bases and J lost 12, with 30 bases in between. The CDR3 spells CASSLIPLVCNFVWQFF. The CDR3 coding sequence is TGCGCCAGCAGTCTTATTCCCCTAGTATGTAATTTTGTCTGGCAGTTCTTC.

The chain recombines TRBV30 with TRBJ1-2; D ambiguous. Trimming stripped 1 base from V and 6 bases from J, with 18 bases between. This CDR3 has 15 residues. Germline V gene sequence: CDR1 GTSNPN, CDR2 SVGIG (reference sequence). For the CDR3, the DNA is TGTGCCTGGAGTGCCCCCTTTGGCCTGGTTGATGGCTACACCTTC. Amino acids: CAWSAPFGLVDGYTF.

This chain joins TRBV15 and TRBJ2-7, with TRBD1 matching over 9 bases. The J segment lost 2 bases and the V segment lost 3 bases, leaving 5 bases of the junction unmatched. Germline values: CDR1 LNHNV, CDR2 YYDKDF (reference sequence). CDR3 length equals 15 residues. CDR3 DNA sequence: TGTGCCACCAGCAGGGAACGACAGGGGGCCTACGAGCAGTACTTC. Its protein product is CATSRERQGAYEQYF.

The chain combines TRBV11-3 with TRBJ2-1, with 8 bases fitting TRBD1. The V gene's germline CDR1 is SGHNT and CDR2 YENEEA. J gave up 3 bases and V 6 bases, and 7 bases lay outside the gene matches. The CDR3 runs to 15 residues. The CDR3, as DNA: TGTGCCAGCAGTCGTGACAGGGGTGACTACAATGAGCAGTTCTTC. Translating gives CASSRDRGDYNEQFF. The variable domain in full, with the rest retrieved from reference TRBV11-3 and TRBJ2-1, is EAGVVQSPRYKIIEKKQPVAFWCNPISGHNTLYWYLQNLGQGPELLIRYENEEAVDDSQLPKDRFSAERLKGVDSTLKIQPAELGDSAVYLCASSRDRGDYNEQFFGPGTRLTVL.

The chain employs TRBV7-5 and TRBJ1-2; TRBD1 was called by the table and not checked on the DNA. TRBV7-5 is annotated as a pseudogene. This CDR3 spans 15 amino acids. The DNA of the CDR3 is TGTGCCAGCAGCTTGCCAGGGGGTGGTAGCTATGGCTACACCTTC. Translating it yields CASSLPGGGSYGYTF.

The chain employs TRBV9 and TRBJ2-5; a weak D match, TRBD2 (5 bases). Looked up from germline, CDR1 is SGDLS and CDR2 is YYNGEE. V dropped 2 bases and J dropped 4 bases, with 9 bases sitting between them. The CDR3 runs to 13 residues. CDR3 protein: CASSVLAGETQYF. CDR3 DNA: TGTGCCAGCAGCGTTCTAGCAGGAGAGACCCAGTACTTC. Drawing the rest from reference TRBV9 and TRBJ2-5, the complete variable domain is DSGVTQTPKHLITATGQRVTLRCSPRSGDLSVYWYQQSLDQGLQFLIQYYNGEERAKGNILERFSAQQFPDLHSELNLSSLELGDSALYFCASSVLAGETQYFGPGTRLLVL.

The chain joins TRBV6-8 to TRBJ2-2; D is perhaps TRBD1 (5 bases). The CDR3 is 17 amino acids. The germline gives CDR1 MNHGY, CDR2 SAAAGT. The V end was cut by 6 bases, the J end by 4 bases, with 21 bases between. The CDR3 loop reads CASRPSGIGDGTGELFF. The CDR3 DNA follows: TGTGCCAGCAGGCCATCAGGGATTGGGGATGGCACCGGGGAGCTGTTTTTT.

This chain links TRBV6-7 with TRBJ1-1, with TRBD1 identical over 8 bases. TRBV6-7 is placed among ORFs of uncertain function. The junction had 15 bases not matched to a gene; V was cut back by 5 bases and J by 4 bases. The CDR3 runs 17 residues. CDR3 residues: CASSLDRATMGGTEAFF. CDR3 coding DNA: TGTGCCAGCAGTCTGGACAGGGCGACTATGGGCGGCACTGAAGCTTTCTTT.

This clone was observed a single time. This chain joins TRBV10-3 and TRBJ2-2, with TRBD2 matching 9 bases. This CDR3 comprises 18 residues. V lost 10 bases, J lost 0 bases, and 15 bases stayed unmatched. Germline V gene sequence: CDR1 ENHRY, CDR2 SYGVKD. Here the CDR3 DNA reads TGTGCCAGCTCCTGGACTAGCGTAAGAGGACCGAACACCGGGGAGCTGTTTTTT. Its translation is CASSWTSVRGPNTGELFF.

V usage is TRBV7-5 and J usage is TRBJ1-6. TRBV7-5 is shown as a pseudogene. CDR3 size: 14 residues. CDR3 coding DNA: TGTGCCAGCAGCGCGACGGTCTATAATTCACCCCTCCACTTT. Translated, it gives CASSATVYNSPLHF.

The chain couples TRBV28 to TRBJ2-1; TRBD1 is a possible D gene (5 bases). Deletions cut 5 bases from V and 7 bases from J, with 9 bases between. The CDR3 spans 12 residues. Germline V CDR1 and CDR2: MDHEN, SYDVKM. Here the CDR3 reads CASSVRVNEQFF. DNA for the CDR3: TGTGCCAGCAGTGTCAGGGTTAATGAGCAGTTCTTC.

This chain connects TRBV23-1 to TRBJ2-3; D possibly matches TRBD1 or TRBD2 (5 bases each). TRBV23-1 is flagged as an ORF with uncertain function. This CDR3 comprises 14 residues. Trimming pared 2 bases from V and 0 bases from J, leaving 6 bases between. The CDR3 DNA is TGCGCCAGCAGTCAACGGGACAGCACAGATACGCAGTATTTT. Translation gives CASSQRDSTDTQYF.

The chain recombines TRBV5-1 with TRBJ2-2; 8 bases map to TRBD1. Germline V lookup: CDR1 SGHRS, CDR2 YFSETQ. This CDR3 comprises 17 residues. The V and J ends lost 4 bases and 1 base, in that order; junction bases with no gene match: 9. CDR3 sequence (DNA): TGCGCCAGCAGCCCCCCAACCGGGACAGGGAACACCGGGGAGCTGTTTTTT. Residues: CASSPPTGTGNTGELFF. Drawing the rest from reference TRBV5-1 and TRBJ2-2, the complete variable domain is KAGVTQTPRYLIKTRGQQVTLSCSPISGHRSVSWYQQTPGQGLQFLFEYFSETQRNKGNFPGRFSGRQFSNSRSEMNVSTLELGDSALYLCASSPPTGTGNTGELFFGEGSRLTVL.

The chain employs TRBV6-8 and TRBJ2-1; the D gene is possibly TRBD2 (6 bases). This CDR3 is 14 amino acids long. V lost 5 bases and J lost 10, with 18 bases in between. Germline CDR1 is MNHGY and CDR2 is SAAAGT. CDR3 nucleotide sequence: TGTGCCAGCAGTAACACCGTGGGGGGAATGGAGCAGTTCTTC. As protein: CASSNTVGGMEQFF.